The 6 T cell receptor beta chains reported below all come from one sample, sequenced in a study of shared clonotypes between healthy human individuals. CD8 cells regarded as naive lacked CD45RO, were positively chosen for CCR7, and omitted terminally differentiated effector memory CD45RA+ cells. The protocol was immunoSEQ multiplex PCR, while the TCRdb copy is restricted to in-frame clones and leaves out a portion. The sample includes nearly 600,000 clones, nearly 97% seen only once; the top ten take roughly 0.1%. The sample taken for sequencing was naive CD8+ T cells sorted from blood. The receptors derive from a woman in her twenties or thirties in good health.

V gene TRBV6-5 combines with J gene TRBJ1-5; 8 bases match TRBD1. The CDR3 covers 14 residues. Germline CDR1 is MNHEY and CDR2 is SVGAGI. The junction had 2 bases not matched to a gene; V was cut back by 2 bases and J by 5 bases. For the CDR3, the DNA is TGTGCCAGCAGTTACACAGGGGGACATCAGCCCCAGCATTTT. It yields the protein CASSYTGGHQPQHF.

The V and J genes are TRBV11-1 and TRBJ2-7; 14 bases are shared with TRBD2. The CDR3 has 17 residues. CDR1 is SGHAT, CDR2 FQDESV, per germline (reference sequence). The V segment lost 6 bases and the J segment 4 bases; nucleotides outside the gene matches: 11. CDR3 amino acids: CASSSGPGLAGGYEQYF. CDR3 nucleotides: TGTGCCAGCAGTTCGGGCCCCGGACTAGCGGGAGGTTACGAGCAGTACTTC.

The chain has TRBV11-2 and TRBJ2-7; D assignment may be TRBD1 or TRBD2 (5 bases each). This CDR3 comprises 16 residues. The germline V gene encodes CDR1 SGHAT and CDR2 FQNNGV. Deletions cut 4 bases from V and 4 bases from J, with 20 bases between. CDR3 coding DNA: TGTGCCAGCAGCTCGACACCGGGACGTCAACGGTACGAGCAGTACTTC. Translation gives CASSSTPGRQRYEQYF. Drawing the rest from reference TRBV11-2 and TRBJ2-7, the complete variable domain is EAGVAQSPRYKIIEKRQSVAFWCNPISGHATLYWYQQILGQGPKLLIQFQNNGVVDDSQLPKDRFSAERLKGVDSTLKIQPAKLEDSAVYLCASSSTPGRQRYEQYFGPGTRLTVT.

The chain recombines TRBV27 with TRBJ2-5, with D possibly being TRBD1 or TRBD2 (5 bases each). Germline V gives CDR1 MNHEY, CDR2 SMNVEV (reference sequence). V lost 5 bases to trimming and J lost 4 bases, with 17 bases between them. The CDR3 consists of 15 residues. This CDR3 reads CASSRELGAGETQYF. Written as DNA, the CDR3 is TGTGCCAGCAGTCGAGAACTAGGGGCGGGAGAGACCCAGTACTTC.

This chain uses TRBV6-1 with TRBJ1-2, with D uncertain. Trimming left V 3 bases short and J 5 bases short, with 10 bases between. CDR3 size: 13 residues. Germline V CDR1 and CDR2: MNHNS, SASEGT. CDR3 DNA sequence: TGTGCCAGCAGTGATCCAGGAAAGTATGGCTACACCTTC. Amino acid sequence: CASSDPGKYGYTF.

The CDR3 loop reads CASSMTGESQPQHF. The CDR3 region has the DNA TGTGCCAGCAGTATGACAGGGGAAAGCCAGCCCCAGCATTTT. V and J are TRBV28 and TRBJ1-5, with TRBD1 matching over 8 bases. V shed 5 bases, J shed 7 bases, and the junction held 7 bases outside the gene matches. This CDR3 comprises 14 residues. Looked up from germline, CDR1 is MDHEN and CDR2 is SYDVKM.